This record looks at one TCR beta chain sequence and its context. Its cognate antigen is unknown. Documented time point: cycle 4 day 1 (C4D1), after six to seven weeks of nivolumab. Each patient relapsed following autologous stem cell transplantation, and prior brentuximab vedotin exposure differed. Complete response, partial response or progressive disease made up the best responses. This entry belongs to a study of PD-1 blockade in classical Hodgkin lymphoma. Whole-study findings and limits: Baseline diversity was lower in partial responders and progressors than complete responders.

Only in-frame clones appear in the TCRdb table, and some are missing; sequencing was by immunoSEQ multiplex PCR. The data show fewer than 50,000 clones, just under 80% seen once. CDR1 and CDR2 from the germline V gene are MNHEY and SVGAGI. This CDR3 comprises 15 residues. With 6 bases removed from V and 1 base from J, the gap between germline ends came to 16 bases. This receptor was taken from a human donor with classical Hodgkin lymphoma. Sequenced here: peripheral blood mononuclear cells (PBMCs), sampled before the fourth cycle of nivolumab. The V gene is TRBV6-5, the J gene TRBJ2-7, with D possibly TRBD2 on 5 matching bases. The CDR3 region is CASSPVLGGSYEQYF. The CDR3 DNA follows: TGTGCCAGCAGCCCCGTACTAGGTGGGTCCTACGAGCAGTACTTC.